These 21 T cell receptor beta chains originate from one sample sequenced in a study of T-cell memory formation after mild COVID-19. TCRdb recomputed calls from the 5' RACE reads with MiXCR, one row per CDR3 protein. The sample lists 200,000 to 250,000 distinct CDR3 sequences, approximately 16% occurring once. Sequences were obtained from PBMCs or a T cell subset sorted from them (not recorded which). These receptors were obtained from a man aged 18 to 30 who had mild COVID-19 (a few samples of this study predate the infection). Cell type and time point are not known.

The rearrangement links TRBV12-3 or TRBV12-4 to TRBJ2-3, with 8 bases matching TRBD2. V trimming: 5 bases; J trimming: 1 base; junction bases outside the gene matches: 2. The CDR3 covers 14 residues. The CDR3 sequence: CASSQRGRTDTQYF. The CDR3 DNA reads as TGTGCCAGCAGTCAGCGGGGGCGCACAGATACGCAGTATTTT.

This clonotype was seen many times. The chain recombines TRBV5-1 with TRBJ2-7, with D perhaps matching TRBD2 (8 bases). The V end was cut by 4 bases, the J end by 0 bases, with 14 bases between. Per the germline V gene, CDR1 is SGHRS and CDR2 is YFSETQ. The length of the CDR3 is 15 residues. The CDR3 DNA reads TGCGCCAGCAGCCCGGGGGGGACAGACTCCTACGAGCAGTACTTC. Amino acids: CASSPGGTDSYEQYF.

The V and J genes are TRBV4-3 and TRBJ1-3; 7 bases map to TRBD1. Germline V gene data show CDR1 as LGHNA and CDR2 as YSLEER. The CDR3 is 16 residues long. J was trimmed by 0 bases and V by 4 bases; bases with no gene match: 6. CDR3 protein: CASSRSWTGSGNTIYF. CDR3 sequence (DNA): TGCGCCAGCAGCCGTAGTTGGACAGGCTCTGGAAACACCATATATTTT.

This clonotype was observed at least ten times. The chain employs TRBV6-6 and TRBJ1-1, with D possibly matching TRBD1 (6 bases). Germline values: CDR1 MNHNY, CDR2 SVGAGI (reference sequence). CDR3 length: 12 amino acids. V was cut by 6 bases and J by 4 bases, with 9 bases left in between. DNA for the CDR3: TGTGCCAGCAGCCGAGGGGGCACTGAAGCTTTCTTT. It yields the protein CASSRGGTEAFF.

This clonotype was detected once. This chain links TRBV7-9 with TRBJ2-7; TRBD1 matches at 12 bases. The V segment lost 6 bases and the J segment 0 bases; nucleotides outside the gene matches: 9. The length of the CDR3 is 17 residues. Germline V gene data show CDR1 as SEHNR and CDR2 as FQNEAQ (reference sequence). The CDR3, as DNA: TGTGCCAGCAGTCTCGCGTCGGGACAGGGGGCCTCCTACGAGCAGTACTTC. It codes for CASSLASGQGASYEQYF.

The J gene is TRBJ1-3, the V gene TRBV5-8, with a tentative D call TRBD1 (5 bases). Germline loops: CDR1 SGHTS, CDR2 YDEGEE. Trimming left V 5 bases short and J 1 base short, with 16 bases between. The CDR3 sequence is 16 residues long. CDR3 region: CASRSRWGASGNTIYF. The CDR3 coding sequence is TGTGCCAGCAGATCGAGGTGGGGCGCGTCTGGAAACACCATATATTTT.

There are a few counts of this clonotype. V gene TRBV7-2 combines with J gene TRBJ1-1, with 7 bases that match TRBD1. V gave up 2 bases and J gave up 10 bases; unmatched junction bases: 7. The CDR3 covers 13 residues. The germline CDR1 and CDR2 sequences are SGHTA and FQGNSA. The CDR3 sequence: CASSLTAEGAAFF. The CDR3 DNA sequence: TGTGCCAGCAGCTTAACCGCGGAGGGGGCAGCTTTCTTT.

The chain couples TRBV20-1 to TRBJ1-5; D is perhaps TRBD1 (6 bases). Germline CDR1 reads DFQATT; CDR2 reads SNEGSKA (reference sequence). This CDR3 comprises 14 residues. V was cut by 4 bases and J by 2 bases, with 12 bases left in between. CDR3 amino acids: CSAIAGDGNQPQHF. CDR3 bases: TGCAGTGCTATCGCAGGGGATGGCAATCAGCCCCAGCATTTT.

This clonotype has only a few counts. The rearrangement links TRBV5-1 to TRBJ2-1; D ambiguous. This CDR3 has 16 amino acids. The germline gives CDR1 SGHRS, CDR2 YFSETQ. V gave up 1 base and J gave up 1 base, with 12 bases separating them. CDR3 bases: TGCGCCAGCAGCTTGTCTCCCGCCGGGTCCTACAATGAGCAGTTCTTC. It is translated as CASSLSPAGSYNEQFF.

The CDR3 reads CASRTDRGVSDEQFF. The CDR3 nucleotides are TGTGCCAGCAGAACGGACAGGGGAGTGTCGGATGAGCAGTTCTTC. The rearrangement links TRBV6-6 to TRBJ2-1; 9 bases agree with TRBD1. J lost 8 bases, V lost 6 bases, and 11 bases had no gene match. Per the germline V gene, CDR1 is MNHNY and CDR2 is SVGAGI (reference sequence). The CDR3 is 15 amino acids.

This clonotype was counted ten times or more. The chain joins TRBV25-1 to TRBJ1-4; no definite D call. The V gene lost 8 bases and the J gene lost 1 base, with 5 bases spanning the gap. CDR1 MGHDK and CDR2 SYGVNS come from the germline V gene. CDR3 size: 12 residues. CDR3 residues: CASGGTNEKLFF. The CDR3 DNA is TGTGCCAGCGGAGGAACTAATGAAAAACTGTTTTTT.

This clonotype was counted a few times. This sequence joins TRBV7-9 and TRBJ1-1; D is uncertain. The germline V and J ends were trimmed by 0 bases and 5 bases, with 7 bases remaining between them. The CDR3 sequence is 13 residues long. Germline values: CDR1 SEHNR, CDR2 FQNEAQ (reference sequence). CDR3 protein: CASSLAIGTEAFF. CDR3 coding DNA: TGTGCCAGCAGCTTAGCAATTGGAACTGAAGCTTTCTTT.

A few counts support this clonotype. This rearrangement joins TRBV6-1 to TRBJ1-5; TRBD1 matches 7 bases. V lost 5 bases and J lost 7; bases outside the gene matches: 8. Looked up from germline, CDR1 is MNHNS and CDR2 is SASEGT. The CDR3 is 14 amino acids. CDR3 protein: CASSKGTVSQPQHF. As DNA, the CDR3 is TGTGCCAGCAGTAAGGGGACAGTTTCCCAGCCCCAGCATTTT.

The chain employs TRBV10-3 and TRBJ2-7; D might be TRBD1 (6 bases). Trimming shortened V by 5 bases and J by 2 bases, and 10 bases separated the two germline ends. Germline V CDR1 and CDR2: ENHRY, SYGVKD. The CDR3 sequence is 13 residues long. Here the CDR3 reads CAISSGQTYEQYF. DNA of the CDR3: TGTGCCATCAGTTCCGGACAGACCTACGAGCAGTACTTC.

There are many counts of this clonotype. At one end, the junction sequence differs from germline, possibly due to a read error. The chain uses TRBV12-3 or TRBV12-4 and TRBJ2-5; unclear D gene. CDR3 length equals 11 residues. CDR3 sequence: CASSTQETQYF. The CDR3 DNA sequence: TGCGCCAGCAGCACCCAAGAGACCCAGTACTTC.

The CDR3 reads CSASLGTGGNGYTF. The DNA for the CDR3 is TGCAGTGCTAGCCTCGGGACAGGGGGAAATGGCTACACCTTC. The V and J genes are TRBV20-1 and TRBJ1-2, with 11 bases aligning to TRBD1. Germline CDR1 DFQATT, CDR2 SNEGSKA (reference sequence). The CDR3 contains 14 residues. The V and J ends lost 3 bases and 6 bases, in that order; junction bases with no gene match: 6.

The V and J genes are TRBV30 and TRBJ1-2; no definite D call. The germline V gene encodes CDR1 GTSNPN and CDR2 SVGIG (reference sequence). Trimming removed 7 bases from V and 2 bases from J, with 8 bases in between. The CDR3 runs to 11 residues. In nucleotides, the CDR3 is TGTGCCTCCGGACGGAACTATGGCTACACCTTC. It yields the protein CASGRNYGYTF.

This clonotype was detected many times. The rearrangement joins TRBV7-2 to TRBJ1-4; the match to TRBD1 covers 7 bases. With 5 bases clipped from V and 5 bases from J, the junction kept 2 bases outside the gene matches. Germline assignment: CDR1 SGHTA and CDR2 FQGNSA. The CDR3 covers 13 residues. The CDR3 here is CASSQGVNEKLFF. The DNA of the CDR3 is TGTGCCAGCAGCCAGGGGGTGAATGAAAAACTGTTTTTT.

In its sample, this clonotype was seen many times. The genes are TRBV6-6 and TRBJ2-5, with a possible D match to TRBD1 (6 bases). V lost 7 bases to trimming and J lost 1 base, with 19 bases between them. The CDR3 loop spans 16 amino acids. CDR1 and CDR2 (germline): MNHNY, SVGAGI (reference sequence). CDR3 in DNA: TGTGCCAGCACTCTCACGCCTCAGGGGAGCCAAGAGACCCAGTACTTC. It yields the protein CASTLTPQGSQETQYF.

This clonotype was counted a few times. The chain joins TRBV6-6 to TRBJ1-2; perhaps TRBD1 as D (5 bases). The CDR3 length is 17 residues. V was clipped by 0 bases and J by 4 bases, with 18 bases between them. Per germline, CDR1 MNHNY and CDR2 SVGAGI (reference sequence). The CDR3 here is CASSYSLRDRQSYGYTF. The CDR3 DNA is TGTGCCAGCAGTTACTCGCTACGGGACCGACAAAGCTATGGCTACACCTTC.

The chain links TRBV4-1 to TRBJ2-2; possibly TRBD1 for D (5 bases). The CDR3 consists of 15 residues. Trimming stripped 3 bases from V and 5 bases from J, with 13 bases between. CDR1 is MGHRA and CDR2 is YSYEKL in the germline V gene. The CDR3 coding sequence is TGCGCCAGCAGCCAGGCAGGGCCTCGGACCGGGGAGCTGTTTTTT. Translation gives CASSQAGPRTGELFF.